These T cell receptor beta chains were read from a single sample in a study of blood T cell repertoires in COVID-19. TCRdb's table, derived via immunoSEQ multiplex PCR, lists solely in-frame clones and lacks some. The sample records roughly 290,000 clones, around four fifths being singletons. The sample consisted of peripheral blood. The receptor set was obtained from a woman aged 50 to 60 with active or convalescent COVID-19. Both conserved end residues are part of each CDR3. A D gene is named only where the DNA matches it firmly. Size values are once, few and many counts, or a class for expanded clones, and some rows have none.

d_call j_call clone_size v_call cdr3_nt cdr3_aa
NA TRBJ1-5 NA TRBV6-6 TGTGCCAGCAGTTACAAGGACAGCGCGAATCAGCCCCAGCATTTT CASSYKDSANQPQHF
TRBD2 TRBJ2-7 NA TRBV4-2 TGTGCCAGCAGCCAAGACCCAGCGGGACCCCTCGAGCAGTACTTC CASSQDPAGPLEQYF
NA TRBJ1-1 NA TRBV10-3 TGTGCCATCAGGGACAGTAGGGGGGGGAACACTGAAGCTTTCTTT CAIRDSRGGNTEAFF
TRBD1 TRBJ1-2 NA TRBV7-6 TGTGCCAGCAGCTTAGATAGGGGGCTTGGCTACACCTTC CASSLDRGLGYTF
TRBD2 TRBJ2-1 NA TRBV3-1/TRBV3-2 TGTGCCAGCAGCCGCGGGAGGGGTCGGTATGAGCAGTTCTTC CASSRGRGRYEQFF
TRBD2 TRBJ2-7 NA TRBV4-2 TGTGCCAGCAGCCCCCCCCCGGGAGCGGGAGTCTACGAGCAGTACTTC CASSPPPGAGVYEQYF
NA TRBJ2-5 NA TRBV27 TGTGCCAGCAGTCTACAGGGAGTTCAAGAGACCCAGTACTTC CASSLQGVQETQYF
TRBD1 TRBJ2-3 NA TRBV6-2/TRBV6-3 TGTGCCAGCAGTTCCACCGGACAGGTAACAGATACGCAGTATTTT CASSSTGQVTDTQYF
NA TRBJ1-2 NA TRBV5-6 TGTGCCAGCAGCCCCCAGCCAGAGGAGGGCTATGGCTACACCTTC CASSPQPEEGYGYTF
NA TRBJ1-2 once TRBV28 TGTGCCAGCAGTTCTATTGGGGCCTCCCCAGACTATGGCTACACCTTC CASSSIGASPDYGYTF
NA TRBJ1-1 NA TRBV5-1 TGCGCCAGCAGCTTGGGGGGTAAACAGGACAGTTTGGAAGCTTTCTTT CASSLGGKQDSLEAFF
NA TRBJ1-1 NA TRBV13 TGTGCCAGCAGCATTCAGGGGACTGAAGCTTTCTTT CASSIQGTEAFF
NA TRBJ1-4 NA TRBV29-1 TGCAGCGTCGGGGGGGTATCTAATGAAAAACTGTTTTTT CSVGGVSNEKLFF
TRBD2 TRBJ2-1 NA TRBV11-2 TGTGCCAGCAGCTTAGTAGGTAGCGGGAGGTACAATGAGCAGTTCTTC CASSLVGSGRYNEQFF
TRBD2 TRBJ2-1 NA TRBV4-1 TGCGCCAGCAGCCAGGGACTAGCGGGAGCCAATGAGCAGTTCTTC CASSQGLAGANEQFF
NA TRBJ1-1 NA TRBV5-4 TGTGCCAGCAGCACGGGACGGGGAGGCTCCACTGAAGCTTTCTTT CASSTGRGGSTEAFF
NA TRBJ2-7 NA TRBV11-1 TGTGCCAGCAGCTATTCGACGGGGATCTACGAGCAGTACTTC CASSYSTGIYEQYF
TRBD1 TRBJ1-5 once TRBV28 TGTGCCAGCAGTTTGACCAAGGGGGCTCAGCCCCAGCATTTT CASSLTKGAQPQHF
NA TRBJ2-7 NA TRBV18 TGTGCCAGCTCACCACCCGGGTCCGACGAGCAGTACTTC CASSPPGSDEQYF
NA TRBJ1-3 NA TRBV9 TGTGCCAGCAGCGTAGGAGGGAGGAATTCTGGAAACACCATATATTTT CASSVGGRNSGNTIYF
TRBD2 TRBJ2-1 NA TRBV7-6 TGTGCCAGCAGCCTTCTTGGGACTAGCGGGAGGTTCTGGAATGAGCAGTTCTTC CASSLLGTSGRFWNEQFF
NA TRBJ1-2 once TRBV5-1 TGCGCCAGCAGCTCGACTACAGGGAACTATGGCTACACCTTC CASSSTTGNYGYTF
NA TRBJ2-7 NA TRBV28 TGTGCCAGCACCCATAGCTCCTACGAGCAGTACTTC CASTHSSYEQYF
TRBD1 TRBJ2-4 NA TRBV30 TGTGCCTGTGAGGGGACAGTCAAAAACATTCAGTACTTC CACEGTVKNIQYF
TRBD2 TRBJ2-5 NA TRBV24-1 TGTGCCACCAGTGGTAGCGGGAGAATGGAGACCCAGTACTTC CATSGSGRMETQYF
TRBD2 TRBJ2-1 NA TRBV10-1 TGCGCCAGCAGGCCCAGAGGGGAGGGTGAGCAGTTCTTC CASRPRGEGEQFF
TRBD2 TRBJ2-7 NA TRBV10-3 TGTGCCATCAGTAGCGGGAGCGACGAGCAGTACTTC CAISSGSDEQYF
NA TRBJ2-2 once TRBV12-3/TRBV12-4 TGTGCCAGCACGGTGGGAGCGGACGGGGAGCTGTTTTTT CASTVGADGELFF
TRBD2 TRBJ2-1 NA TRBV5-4 TGTGCCAGCAGCTCATTACTAGCGGGAAGGGGAGTCAATGAGCAGTTCTTC CASSSLLAGRGVNEQFF
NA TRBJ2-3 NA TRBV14 TGTGCCAGCAGCCCACGCGTCGGGACTTATACGCAGTATTTT CASSPRVGTYTQYF
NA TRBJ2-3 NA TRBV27 TGTGCCAGCAGTTTACTGACAGGAGAATCCACAGATACGCAGTATTTT CASSLLTGESTDTQYF
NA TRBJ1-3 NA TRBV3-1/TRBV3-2 TGTGCCAGCAGCCCAGGATCCTCTGGAAACACCATATATTTT CASSPGSSGNTIYF
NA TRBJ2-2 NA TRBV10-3 TGTGCCATCAGAAGGAAGGACAGTGACACCGGGGAGCTGTTTTTT CAIRRKDSDTGELFF
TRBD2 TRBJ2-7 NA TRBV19 TGTGCCAGTAGTATGGGACTAGCGGGCACCTACGAGCAGTACTTC CASSMGLAGTYEQYF
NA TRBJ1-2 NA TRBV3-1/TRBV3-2 TGTGCCAGCAGCCAAGAAGTGGGGCCTTACTATGGCTACACCTTC CASSQEVGPYYGYTF
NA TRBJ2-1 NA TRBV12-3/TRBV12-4 TGTGCCAGCAGTCCAGGGGTAGGTGAGCAGTTCTTC CASSPGVGEQFF
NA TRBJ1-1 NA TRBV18 TGTGCCAGCTCCCTCTCCCAGGGTAACACTGAAGCTTTCTTT CASSLSQGNTEAFF
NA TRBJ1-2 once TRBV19 TGTGCCAGTAGTATAGGATCCGGCGGCCTAAACCACTATGGCTACACCTTC CASSIGSGGLNHYGYTF
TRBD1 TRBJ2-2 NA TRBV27 TGTGCCAGCAGGCGAATCTTCCCAAGGGGGCCGAACACCGGGGAGCTGTTTTTT CASRRIFPRGPNTGELFF
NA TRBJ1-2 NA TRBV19 TGTGCCAGTAGTATAGAACGGACTCCTAACTATGGCTACACCTTC CASSIERTPNYGYTF
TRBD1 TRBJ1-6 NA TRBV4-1 TGCGCCAGCAGCCAAGAGGCAGGGGGCTCAAGTTATAATTCACCCCTCCACTTT CASSQEAGGSSYNSPLHF
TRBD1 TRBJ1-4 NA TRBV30 TGTGCCTGGAGTAATCAGGGGGCGGGAGAAAAACTGTTTTTT CAWSNQGAGEKLFF
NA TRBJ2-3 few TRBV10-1 TGCGCCAGCAGTGAGGACCCCGGGCCCCGGGGGGATACGCAGTATTTT CASSEDPGPRGDTQYF
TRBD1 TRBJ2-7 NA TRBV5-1 TGCGCCCGCAGCTTCGGGGGACAGGGGGCGGGCGAGCAGTACTTC CARSFGGQGAGEQYF
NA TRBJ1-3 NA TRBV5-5 TGTGCCAGCACCAGAGGTGACAGGAGCGGAAACACCATATATTTT CASTRGDRSGNTIYF
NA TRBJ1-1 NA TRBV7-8 TGTGCCAGCAGACCGACAGGGAACACTGAAGCTTTCTTT CASRPTGNTEAFF
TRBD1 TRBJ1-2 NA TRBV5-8 TGTGCCAGCACCCAGGACAGGGGGCAGGTTTATGGCTACACCTTC CASTQDRGQVYGYTF